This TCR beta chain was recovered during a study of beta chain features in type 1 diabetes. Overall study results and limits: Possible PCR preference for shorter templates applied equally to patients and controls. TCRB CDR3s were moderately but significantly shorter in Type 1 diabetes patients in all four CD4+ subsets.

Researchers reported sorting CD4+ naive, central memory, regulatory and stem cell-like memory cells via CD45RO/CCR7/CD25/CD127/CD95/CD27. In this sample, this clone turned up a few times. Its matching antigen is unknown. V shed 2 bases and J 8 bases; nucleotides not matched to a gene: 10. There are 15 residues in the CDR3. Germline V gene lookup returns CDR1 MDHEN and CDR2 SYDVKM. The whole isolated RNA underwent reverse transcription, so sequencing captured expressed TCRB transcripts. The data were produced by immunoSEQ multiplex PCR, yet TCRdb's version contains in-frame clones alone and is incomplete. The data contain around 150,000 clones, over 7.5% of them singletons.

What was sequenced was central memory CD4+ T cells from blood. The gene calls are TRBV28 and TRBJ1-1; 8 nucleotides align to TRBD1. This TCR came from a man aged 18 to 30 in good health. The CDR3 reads CASSLRGINRGEAFF. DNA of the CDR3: TGTGCCAGCAGTTTACGGGGTATAAACAGGGGGGAAGCTTTCTTT.